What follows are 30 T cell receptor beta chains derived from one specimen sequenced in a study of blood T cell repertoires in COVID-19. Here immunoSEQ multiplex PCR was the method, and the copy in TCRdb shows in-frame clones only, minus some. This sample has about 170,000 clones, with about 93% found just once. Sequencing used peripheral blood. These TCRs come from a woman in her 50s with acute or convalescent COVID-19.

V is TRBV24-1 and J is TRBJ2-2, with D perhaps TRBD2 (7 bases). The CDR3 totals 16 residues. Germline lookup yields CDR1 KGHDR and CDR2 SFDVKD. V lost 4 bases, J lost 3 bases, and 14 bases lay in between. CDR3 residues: CATSDPRGGDTGELFF. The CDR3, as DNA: TGTGCCACCAGTGACCCTCGAGGGGGGGACACCGGGGAGCTGTTTTTT.

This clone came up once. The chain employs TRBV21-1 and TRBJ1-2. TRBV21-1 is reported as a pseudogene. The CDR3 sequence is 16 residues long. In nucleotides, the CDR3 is TGTGCCAGCAGCAAAAGGGGCCGGGGGGCCTTCCATGGCTACACCTTC. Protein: CASSKRGRGAFHGYTF.

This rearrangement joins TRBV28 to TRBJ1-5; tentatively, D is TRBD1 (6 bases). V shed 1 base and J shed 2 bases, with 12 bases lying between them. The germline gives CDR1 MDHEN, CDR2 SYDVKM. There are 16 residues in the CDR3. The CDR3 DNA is TGTGCCAGCAGTTTATTTGGGGGGGCTGGCAATCAGCCCCAGCATTTT. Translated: CASSLFGGAGNQPQHF.

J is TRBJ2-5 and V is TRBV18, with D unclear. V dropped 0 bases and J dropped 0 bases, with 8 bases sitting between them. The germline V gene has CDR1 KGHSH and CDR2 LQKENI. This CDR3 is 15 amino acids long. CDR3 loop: CASSPPSSNQETQYF. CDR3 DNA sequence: TGTGCCAGCTCACCACCGAGTAGTAACCAAGAGACCCAGTACTTC.

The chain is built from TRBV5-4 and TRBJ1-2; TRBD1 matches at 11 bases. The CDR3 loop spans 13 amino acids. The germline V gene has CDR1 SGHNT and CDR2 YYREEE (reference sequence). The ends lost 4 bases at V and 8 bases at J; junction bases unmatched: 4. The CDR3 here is CASSAGTGGGYTF. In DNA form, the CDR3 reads TGTGCCAGCAGCGCCGGGACAGGGGGAGGCTACACCTTC.

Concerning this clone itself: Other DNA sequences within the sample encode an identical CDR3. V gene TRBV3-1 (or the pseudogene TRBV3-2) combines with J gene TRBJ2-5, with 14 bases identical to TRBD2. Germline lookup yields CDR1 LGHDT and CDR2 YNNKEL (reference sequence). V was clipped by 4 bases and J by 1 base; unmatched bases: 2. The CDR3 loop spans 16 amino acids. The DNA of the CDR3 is TGTGCCAGCAGCCCCGGACTAGCGGGGGGCCAAGAGACCCAGTACTTC. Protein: CASSPGLAGGQETQYF.

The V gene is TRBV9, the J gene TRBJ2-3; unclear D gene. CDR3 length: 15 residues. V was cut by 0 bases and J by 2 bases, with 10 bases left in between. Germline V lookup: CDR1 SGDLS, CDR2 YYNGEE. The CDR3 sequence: CASSVGIQSTDTQYF. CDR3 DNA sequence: TGTGCCAGCAGCGTAGGTATCCAGTCCACAGATACGCAGTATTTT.

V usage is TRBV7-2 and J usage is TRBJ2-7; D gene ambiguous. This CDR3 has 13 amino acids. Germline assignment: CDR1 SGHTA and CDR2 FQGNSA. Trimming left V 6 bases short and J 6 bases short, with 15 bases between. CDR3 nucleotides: TGTGCCAGCAGTTTTTTCCCTAGTCGCGAGCAGTACTTC. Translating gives CASSFFPSREQYF.

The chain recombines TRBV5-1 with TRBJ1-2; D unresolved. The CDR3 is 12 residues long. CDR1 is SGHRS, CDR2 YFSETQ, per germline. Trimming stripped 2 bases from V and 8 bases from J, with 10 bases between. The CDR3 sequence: CASSFGDGGYTF. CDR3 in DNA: TGCGCCAGCAGCTTCGGGGATGGCGGCTACACCTTC.

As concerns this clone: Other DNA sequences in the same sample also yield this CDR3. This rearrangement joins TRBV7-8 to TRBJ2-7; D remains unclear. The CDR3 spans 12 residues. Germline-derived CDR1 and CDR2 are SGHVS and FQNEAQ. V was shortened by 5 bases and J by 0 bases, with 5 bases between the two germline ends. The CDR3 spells CASSPGSYEQYF. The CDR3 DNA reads TGTGCCAGCAGCCCAGGCTCCTACGAGCAGTACTTC.

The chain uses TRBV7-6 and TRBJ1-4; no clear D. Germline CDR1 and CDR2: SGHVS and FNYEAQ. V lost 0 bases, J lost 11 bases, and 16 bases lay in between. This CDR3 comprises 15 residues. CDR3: CASSLASYEAQKLFF. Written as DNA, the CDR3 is TGTGCCAGCAGCTTAGCGAGTTACGAAGCACAGAAACTGTTTTTT.

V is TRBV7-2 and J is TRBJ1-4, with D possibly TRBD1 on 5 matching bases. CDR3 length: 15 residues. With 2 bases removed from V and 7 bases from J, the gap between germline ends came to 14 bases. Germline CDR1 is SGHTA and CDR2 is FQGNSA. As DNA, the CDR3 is TGTGCCAGCAGCTTAAGGGCAGGGCGGGGTGAAAAACTGTTTTTT. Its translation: CASSLRAGRGEKLFF.

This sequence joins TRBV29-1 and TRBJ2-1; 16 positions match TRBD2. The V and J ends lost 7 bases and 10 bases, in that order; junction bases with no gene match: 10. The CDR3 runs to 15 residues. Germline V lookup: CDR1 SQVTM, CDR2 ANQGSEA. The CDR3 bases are TGCAGCGCTCTGGGACTAGCGGGAGGGTTTGACGAGCAGTTCTTC. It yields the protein CSALGLAGGFDEQFF.

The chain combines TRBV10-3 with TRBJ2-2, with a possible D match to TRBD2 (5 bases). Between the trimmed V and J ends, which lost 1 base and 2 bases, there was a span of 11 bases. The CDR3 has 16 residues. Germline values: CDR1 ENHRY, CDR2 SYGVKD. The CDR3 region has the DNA TGTGCCATCAGTGAGTTTGACGGGATCAACACCGGGGAGCTGTTTTTT. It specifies CAISEFDGINTGELFF.

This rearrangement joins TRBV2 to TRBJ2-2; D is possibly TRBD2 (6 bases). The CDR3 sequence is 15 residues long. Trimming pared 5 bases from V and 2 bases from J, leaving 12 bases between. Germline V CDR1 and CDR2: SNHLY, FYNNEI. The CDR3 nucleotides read TGTGCCAGCAGTCACCCGGGACTCAACACCGGGGAGCTGTTTTTT. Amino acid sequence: CASSHPGLNTGELFF.

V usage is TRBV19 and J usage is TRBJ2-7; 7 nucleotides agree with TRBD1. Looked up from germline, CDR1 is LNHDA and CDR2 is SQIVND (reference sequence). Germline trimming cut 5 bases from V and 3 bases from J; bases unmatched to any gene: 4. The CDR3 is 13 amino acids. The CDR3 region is CASSRQGYYEQYF. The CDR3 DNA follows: TGTGCCAGTAGTCGACAGGGTTACTACGAGCAGTACTTC.

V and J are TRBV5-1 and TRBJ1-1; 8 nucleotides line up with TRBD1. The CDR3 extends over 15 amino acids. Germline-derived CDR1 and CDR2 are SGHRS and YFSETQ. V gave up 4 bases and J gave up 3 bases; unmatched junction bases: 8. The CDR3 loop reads CASSVGQGGDTEAFF. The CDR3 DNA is TGCGCCAGCAGCGTCGGACAGGGTGGGGACACTGAAGCTTTCTTT.

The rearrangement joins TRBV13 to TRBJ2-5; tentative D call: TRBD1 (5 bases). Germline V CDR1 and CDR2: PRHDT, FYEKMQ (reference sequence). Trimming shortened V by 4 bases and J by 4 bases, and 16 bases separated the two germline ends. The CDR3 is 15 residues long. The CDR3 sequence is CASSSRGSGSETQYF. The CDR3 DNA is TGTGCCAGCAGCTCAAGAGGATCAGGGTCAGAGACCCAGTACTTC.

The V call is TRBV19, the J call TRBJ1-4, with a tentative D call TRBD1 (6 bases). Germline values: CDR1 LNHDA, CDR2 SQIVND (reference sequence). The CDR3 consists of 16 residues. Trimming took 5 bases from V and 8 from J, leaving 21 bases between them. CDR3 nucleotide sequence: TGTGCCAGTAGTTCATCAGGACAGAAGGCTAGGGAAAAACTGTTTTTT. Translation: CASSSSGQKAREKLFF.

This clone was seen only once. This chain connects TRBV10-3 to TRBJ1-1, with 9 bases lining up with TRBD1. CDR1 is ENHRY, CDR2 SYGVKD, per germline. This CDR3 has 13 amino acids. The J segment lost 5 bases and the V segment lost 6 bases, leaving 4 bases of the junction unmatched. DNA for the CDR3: TGTGCCATCAGGGGAGGACAGGGGACTGAAGCTTTCTTT. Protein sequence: CAIRGGQGTEAFF.

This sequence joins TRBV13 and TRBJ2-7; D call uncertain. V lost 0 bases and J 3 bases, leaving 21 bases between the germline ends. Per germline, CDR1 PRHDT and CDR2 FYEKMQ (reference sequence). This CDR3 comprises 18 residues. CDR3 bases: TGTGCCAGCAGCTTAGGCCGTGGTTTACAGACCCATTACTACGAGCAGTACTTC. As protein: CASSLGRGLQTHYYEQYF.

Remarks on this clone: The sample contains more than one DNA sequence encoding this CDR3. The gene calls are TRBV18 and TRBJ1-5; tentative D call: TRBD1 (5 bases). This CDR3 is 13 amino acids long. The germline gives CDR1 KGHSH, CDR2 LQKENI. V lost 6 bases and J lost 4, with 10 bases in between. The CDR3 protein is CASSPGRNQPQHF. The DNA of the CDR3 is TGTGCCAGCTCCCCAGGGAGGAATCAGCCCCAGCATTTT.

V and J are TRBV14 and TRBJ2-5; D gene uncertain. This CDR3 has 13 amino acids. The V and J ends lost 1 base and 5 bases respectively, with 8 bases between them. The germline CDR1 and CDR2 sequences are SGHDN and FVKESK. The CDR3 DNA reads TGTGCCAGCAGCCAAGCCCGCCGGGAGACCCAGTACTTC. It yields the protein CASSQARRETQYF.

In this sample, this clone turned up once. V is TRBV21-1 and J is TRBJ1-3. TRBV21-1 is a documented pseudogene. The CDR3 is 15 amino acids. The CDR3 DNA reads TGTGCCAGCAGCAAAGTAGGCGGCGCCGGGAACACCATATATTTT. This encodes CASSKVGGAGNTIYF.

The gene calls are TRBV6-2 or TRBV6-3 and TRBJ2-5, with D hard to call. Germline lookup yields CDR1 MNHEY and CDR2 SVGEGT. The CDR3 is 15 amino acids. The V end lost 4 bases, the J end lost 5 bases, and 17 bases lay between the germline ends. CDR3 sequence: CASSFRLGVEETQYF. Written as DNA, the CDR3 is TGTGCCAGCAGTTTTCGCCTCGGTGTTGAGGAGACCCAGTACTTC.

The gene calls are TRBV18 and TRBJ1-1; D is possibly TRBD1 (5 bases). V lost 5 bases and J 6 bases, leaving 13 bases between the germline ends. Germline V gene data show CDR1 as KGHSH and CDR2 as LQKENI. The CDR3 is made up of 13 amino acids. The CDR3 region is CASSSTDSSEAFF. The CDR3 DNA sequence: TGTGCCAGCTCATCGACCGACAGTTCTGAAGCTTTCTTT.

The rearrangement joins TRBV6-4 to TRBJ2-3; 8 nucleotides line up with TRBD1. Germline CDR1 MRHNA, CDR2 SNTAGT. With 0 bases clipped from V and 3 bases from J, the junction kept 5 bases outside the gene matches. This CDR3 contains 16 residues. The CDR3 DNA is TGTGCCAGCAGTGACTCGACAGGGGCTAGAACAGATACGCAGTATTTT. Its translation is CASSDSTGARTDTQYF.

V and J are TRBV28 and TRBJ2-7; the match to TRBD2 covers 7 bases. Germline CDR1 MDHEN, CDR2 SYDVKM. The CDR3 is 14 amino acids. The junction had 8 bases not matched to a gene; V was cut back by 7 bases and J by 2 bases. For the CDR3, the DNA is TGTGCCAGCACCCCTGGGAGCGGGACCTACGAGCAGTACTTC. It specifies CASTPGSGTYEQYF.

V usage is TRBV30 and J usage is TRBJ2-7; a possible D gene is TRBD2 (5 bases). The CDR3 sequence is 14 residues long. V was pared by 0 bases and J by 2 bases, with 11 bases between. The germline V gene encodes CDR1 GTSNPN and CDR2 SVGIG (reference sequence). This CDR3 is CAWSVHSGAYEQYF. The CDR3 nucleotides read TGTGCCTGGAGTGTACATTCCGGGGCCTACGAGCAGTACTTC.

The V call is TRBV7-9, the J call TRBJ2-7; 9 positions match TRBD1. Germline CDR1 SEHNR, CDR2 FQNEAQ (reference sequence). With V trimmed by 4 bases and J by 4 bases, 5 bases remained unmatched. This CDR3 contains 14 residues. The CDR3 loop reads CASSSSTGGYEQYF. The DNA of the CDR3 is TGTGCCAGCAGCTCTTCGACAGGGGGGTACGAGCAGTACTTC.